A selection of T cell receptor beta chains follows, all from one sample in a study of human T cells and chemical hapten exposure. Each CDR3 protein gets one entry after TCRdb re-called the RACE reads with MiXCR. The sample consists of about 400,000 distinct CDR3 sequences, around 6% of them appearing once. Here the sequenced sample was whole blood, taken in connection with sensitization to the hapten diphenylcyclopropenone (DPC). Source of these receptors: a woman in her late teens or twenties with alopecia areata. Some clones in this sample may be carry-over from other donors' samples. CDR3s include the opening cysteine and the closing phenylalanine or tryptophan. A D gene is named only where the DNA matches it firmly. Clone size, where shown, is once, few, many, or a class for clones that have expanded.

clone_size	v_call	d_call	j_call	cdr3_nt	cdr3_aa
NA	TRBV9	NA	TRBJ2-3	TGTGCCAGCAGCGTAGGACCGGCGGCAGATACGCAGTATTTT	CASSVGPAADTQYF
NA	TRBV6-5	NA	TRBJ2-3	TGTGCCAGCAGTCCGGGACTCAGTCCGGATACGCAGTATTTT	CASSPGLSPDTQYF
many	TRBV12-3/TRBV12-4	NA	TRBJ1-6	TGTGCCAGCAGTTTCGAACCTCCCCGCCGGGGGTCCCCCTCATCCCTCCACTTT	CASSFEPPRRGSPSSLHF
many	TRBV29-1	TRBD1	TRBJ2-6	TGCAGCGTCGAAGGGACAGAAGGTCTCCTGACTTTC	CSVEGTEGLLTF
NA	TRBV12-3/TRBV12-4	NA	TRBJ1-4	TGTGCCAGCAGTTTAGGGGGGGGCAACGGAAAACTGTTTTTT	CASSLGGGNGKLFF
NA	TRBV25-1	NA	TRBJ1-2	TGTGCCAGCAGTGAATGGGACGGCGGAACTGGTCGGGGCTACACCTTC	CASSEWDGGTGRGYTF
many	TRBV4-2	NA	TRBJ1-2	TGTGCCAGCAGCGACAGGACAGCTCACTATGGCTACACCTTC	CASSDRTAHYGYTF
NA	TRBV4-1	NA	TRBJ1-5	TGCGCCAGCAGCCAAGATTCTGAGGCGCAGCCCCAGCATTTT	CASSQDSEAQPQHF
few	TRBV9	TRBD2	TRBJ2-1	TGTGCCAGCAGCGTAGGTCTAGCGGTCAACAATGAGCAGTTCTTC	CASSVGLAVNNEQFF
many	TRBV20-1	NA	TRBJ1-1	TGCAGTGCTAGAGGGCAGGGTAGCACTGAAGCTTTCTTT	CSARGQGSTEAFF
NA	TRBV12-3/TRBV12-4	NA	TRBJ2-2	TGTGCCAGCAGCCTTCAGGACAGAAACACCGGGGAGCTGTTTTTT	CASSLQDRNTGELFF
many	TRBV29-1	TRBD1	TRBJ2-3	TGCAGCGCTCAGGGGGTTGGGGCAGATACGCAGTATTTT	CSAQGVGADTQYF
many	TRBV5-1	NA	TRBJ2-2	TGTGCCAGCAGCTTAGAGGGCACCGGGGAGCTGTTTTTT	CASSLEGTGELFF
many	TRBV5-1	NA	TRBJ1-1	TGCGCCAGCAGCTCAAATCGACGGACTGAAGCTTTCTTT	CASSSNRRTEAFF
many	TRBV4-2	NA	TRBJ2-7	TGTGCCAGCAGCCAAGTAGCAGACAGTAACTCCTACGAGCAGTACTTC	CASSQVADSNSYEQYF
many	TRBV5-5	NA	TRBJ1-6	TGTGCCAGCAGCTTTATGACAGATTCACCCCTCCACTTT	CASSFMTDSPLHF
many	TRBV6-6	NA	TRBJ2-2	TGTGCCAGCAGTGCGCCGACATTAGGGGAGCTGTTTTTT	CASSAPTLGELFF
few	TRBV6-2/TRBV6-3	NA	TRBJ2-3	TGTGCCAGCAGGGAATCGGTGGATACGCAGTATTTT	CASRESVDTQYF
few	TRBV6-6	NA	TRBJ2-7	TGTGCCAGCAGTTACTCGGTCCAATACGAGCAGTACTTC	CASSYSVQYEQYF
NA	TRBV24-1	TRBD2	TRBJ2-3	TGTGCCACCAGCGGGGGGGCCGGTGATACGCAGTATTTT	CATSGGAGDTQYF
NA	TRBV7-3	NA	TRBJ1-1	TGTGCCAGCAGCCCAACGGAACAGGGACGCACTGAAGCTTTCTTT	CASSPTEQGRTEAFF
NA	TRBV11-2	NA	TRBJ1-4	TGTGCCAGCAGCGATCATCAGGCACGGAATGAAAAACTGTTTTTT	CASSDHQARNEKLFF
many	TRBV5-1	NA	TRBJ2-3	TGCGCCAGCAGCTTGAACTTCGTAACAGATACGCAGTATTTT	CASSLNFVTDTQYF
many	TRBV7-9	TRBD1	TRBJ1-1	TGTGCCAGCAGCTTGCCGGGACAGGACACTGAAGCTTTCTTT	CASSLPGQDTEAFF
few	TRBV27	NA	TRBJ2-4	TGTGCCAGCAGTAGTCACAGGGCTACAGGGAACATTCAGTACTTC	CASSSHRATGNIQYF
NA	TRBV4-2	NA	TRBJ1-6	TGTGCCAGCACCCCCGCGGGAGGTAATTCACCCCTCCACTTT	CASTPAGGNSPLHF
few	TRBV20-1	TRBD2	TRBJ2-1	TGCAGTGCTAGGCGAGCGGGGCTCGCCTACAATGAGCAGTTCTTC	CSARRAGLAYNEQFF
few	TRBV6-5	TRBD1	TRBJ2-3	TGTGCCACTTCTTACTCGGGGACAGGGGGAGATACGCAGTATTTT	CATSYSGTGGDTQYF
NA	TRBV6-5	TRBD1	TRBJ2-1	TGTGCCAGCAGTTATGGTCAGAGCGGAACGGACAGGGGGTCCGATGAGCAGTTCTTC	CASSYGQSGTDRGSDEQFF
NA	TRBV27	NA	TRBJ2-3	TGTGCCAGCAGTTTATCACCCACCTTTGCGCAGTATTTT	CASSLSPTFAQYF
many	TRBV5-5	NA	TRBJ1-4	TGTGCCAGCAGCTTGGGGACGGCTAATGAAAAACTGTTTTTT	CASSLGTANEKLFF
many	TRBV7-9	NA	TRBJ1-6	TGTGCCAGCAGCTTAGATAACAGGTTCACCCTCCACTTT	CASSLDNRFTLHF
many	TRBV6-1	TRBD1	TRBJ1-5	TGTGCCAGCAGTGATGGGACAGGGTATTCTCAGCCCCAGCATTTT	CASSDGTGYSQPQHF
many	TRBV20-1	NA	TRBJ1-2	TGCAGTGCTAGCCCAGCTATCTATGGCTACACCTTC	CSASPAIYGYTF
few	TRBV13	NA	TRBJ1-1	TGTGCCAGCAGCTTAGGCCGGTTCTTAATGAACACTGAAGCTTTCTTT	CASSLGRFLMNTEAFF
NA	TRBV18	NA	TRBJ2-1	TGTGCCAGCTCACGAACCGGGTCCGGGTACAATGAGCAGTTCTTC	CASSRTGSGYNEQFF
many	TRBV5-6	NA	TRBJ1-1	TGTGCCAGCAGTCGGGCCTACTTGAACACTGAAGCTTTCTTT	CASSRAYLNTEAFF
NA	TRBV6-5	TRBD1	TRBJ2-3	TGTGCCACCACCTGGACAGGGGGCGCAGATACGCAGTATTTT	CATTWTGGADTQYF
many	TRBV6-1	NA	TRBJ1-2	TGTGCCAGCAGTGAAACTGGTCAACTATTTGGCTACACCTTC	CASSETGQLFGYTF
many	TRBV7-8	TRBD1	TRBJ1-4	TGTGCCAGCAGCCGGGGACAGGGGGCTGAAAAACTGTTTTTT	CASSRGQGAEKLFF
NA	TRBV25-1	TRBD1	TRBJ2-4	TGTGCCAGCAGTGAAAGCTTGGGACAGGGGACCAAAAACATTCAGTACTTC	CASSESLGQGTKNIQYF
many	TRBV27	NA	TRBJ1-3	TGTGCCAGCAGTTCAAACTCTGGAAACACCATATATTTT	CASSSNSGNTIYF
many	TRBV20-1	NA	TRBJ1-6	TGCAGTGCTAGATCCCAGGCTAATAATTCACCCCTCCACTTT	CSARSQANNSPLHF
many	TRBV2	NA	TRBJ2-5	TGTGCCAGCACCGACACAAGAGAGACCCAGTACTTC	CASTDTRETQYF